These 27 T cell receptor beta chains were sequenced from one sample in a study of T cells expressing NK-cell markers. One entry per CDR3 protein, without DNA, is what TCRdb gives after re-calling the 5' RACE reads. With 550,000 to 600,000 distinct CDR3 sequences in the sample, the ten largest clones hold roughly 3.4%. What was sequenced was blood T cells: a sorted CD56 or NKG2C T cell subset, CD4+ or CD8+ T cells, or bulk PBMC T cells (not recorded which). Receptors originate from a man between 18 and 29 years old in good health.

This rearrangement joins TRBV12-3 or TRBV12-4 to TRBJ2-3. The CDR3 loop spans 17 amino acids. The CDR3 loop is CASSFGATTSGTDTQYF.

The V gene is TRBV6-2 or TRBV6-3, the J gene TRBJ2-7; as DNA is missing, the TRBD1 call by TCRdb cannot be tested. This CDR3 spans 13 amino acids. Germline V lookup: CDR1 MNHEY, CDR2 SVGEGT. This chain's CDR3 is CASTNLQDTEQYF.

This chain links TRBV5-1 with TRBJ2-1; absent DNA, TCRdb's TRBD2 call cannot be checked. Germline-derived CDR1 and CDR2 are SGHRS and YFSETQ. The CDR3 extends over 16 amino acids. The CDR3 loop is CASSRDTSGPNNEQFF.

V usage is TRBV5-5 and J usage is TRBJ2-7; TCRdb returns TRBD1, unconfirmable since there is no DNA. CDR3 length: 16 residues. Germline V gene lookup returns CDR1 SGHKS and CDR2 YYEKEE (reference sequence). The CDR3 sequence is CASSLSGQGYSYEQYF.

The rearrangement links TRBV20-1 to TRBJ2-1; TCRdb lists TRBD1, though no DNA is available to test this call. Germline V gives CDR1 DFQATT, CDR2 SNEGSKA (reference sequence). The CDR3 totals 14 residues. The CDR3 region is CSAPLMSSEGQQFF.

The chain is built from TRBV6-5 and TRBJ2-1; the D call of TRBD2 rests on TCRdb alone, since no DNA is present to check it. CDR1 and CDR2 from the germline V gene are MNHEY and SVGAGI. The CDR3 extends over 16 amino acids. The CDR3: CASSYSTAGSYNEQFF.

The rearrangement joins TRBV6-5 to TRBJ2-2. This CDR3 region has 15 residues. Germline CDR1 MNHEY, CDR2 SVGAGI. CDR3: CASSSYGTGTGELFF.

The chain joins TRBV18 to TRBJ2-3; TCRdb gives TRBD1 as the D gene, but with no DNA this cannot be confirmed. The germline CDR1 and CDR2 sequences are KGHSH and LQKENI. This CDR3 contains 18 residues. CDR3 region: CASSPLRTGMSTTDTQYF. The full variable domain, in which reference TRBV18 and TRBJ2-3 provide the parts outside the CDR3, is NAGVMQNPRHLVRRRGQEARLRCSPMKGHSHVYWYRQLPEEGLKFMVYLQKENIIDESGMPKERFSAEFPKEGPSILRIQQVVRGDSAAYFCASSPLRTGMSTTDTQYFGPGTRLTVL.

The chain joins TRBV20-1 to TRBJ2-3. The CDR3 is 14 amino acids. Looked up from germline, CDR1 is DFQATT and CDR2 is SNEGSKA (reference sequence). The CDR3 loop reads CSATATQRTDTQYF.

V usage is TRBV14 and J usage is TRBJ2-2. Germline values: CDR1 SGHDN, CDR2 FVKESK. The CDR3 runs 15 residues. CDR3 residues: CASSQARANTGELFF.

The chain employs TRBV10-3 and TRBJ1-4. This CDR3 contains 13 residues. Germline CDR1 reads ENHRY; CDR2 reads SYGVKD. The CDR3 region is CAIQGSENEKLFF.

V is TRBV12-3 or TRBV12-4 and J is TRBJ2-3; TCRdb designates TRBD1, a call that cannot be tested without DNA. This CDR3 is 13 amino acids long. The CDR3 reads CASSPDPTDTQYF.

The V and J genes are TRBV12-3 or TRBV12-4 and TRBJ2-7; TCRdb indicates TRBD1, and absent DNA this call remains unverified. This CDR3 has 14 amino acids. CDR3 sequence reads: CASSLGDRPYEQYF.

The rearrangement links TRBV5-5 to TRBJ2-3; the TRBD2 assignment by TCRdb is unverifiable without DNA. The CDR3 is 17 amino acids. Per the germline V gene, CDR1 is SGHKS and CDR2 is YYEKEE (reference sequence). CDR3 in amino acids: CASSLVPAGVPTDTQYF.

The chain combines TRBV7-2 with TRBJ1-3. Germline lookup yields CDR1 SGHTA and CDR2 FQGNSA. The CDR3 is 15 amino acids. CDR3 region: CASRPQEYSGNTIYF.

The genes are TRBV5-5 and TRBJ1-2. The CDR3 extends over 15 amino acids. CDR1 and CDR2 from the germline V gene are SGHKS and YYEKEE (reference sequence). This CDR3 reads CASSPEAGNGYGYTF.

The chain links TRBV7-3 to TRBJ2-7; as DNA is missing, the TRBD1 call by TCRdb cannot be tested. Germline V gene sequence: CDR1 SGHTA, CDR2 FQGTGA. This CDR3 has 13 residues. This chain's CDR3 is CASSSLPGAEQYF.

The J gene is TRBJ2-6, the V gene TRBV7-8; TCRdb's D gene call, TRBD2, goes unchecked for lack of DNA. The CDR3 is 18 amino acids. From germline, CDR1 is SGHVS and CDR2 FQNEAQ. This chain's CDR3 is CASSLGGSLRSGANVLTF.

This chain's CDR3 is CSVALPGSITGELFF. The chain combines TRBV29-1 with TRBJ2-2; TCRdb indicates TRBD2, and absent DNA this call remains unverified. This CDR3 is built from 15 residues. Germline-derived CDR1 and CDR2 are SQVTM and ANQGSEA.

The CDR3 is CSAGGPGRLNQPQHF. This rearrangement joins TRBV20-1 to TRBJ1-5; checking the TCRdb D call of TRBD1 is not possible without DNA. Germline V gene sequence: CDR1 DFQATT, CDR2 SNEGSKA (reference sequence). CDR3 size: 15 residues.

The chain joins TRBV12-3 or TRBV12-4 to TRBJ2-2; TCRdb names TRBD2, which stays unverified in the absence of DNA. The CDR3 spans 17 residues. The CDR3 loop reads CASNPAGLAENTGELFF.

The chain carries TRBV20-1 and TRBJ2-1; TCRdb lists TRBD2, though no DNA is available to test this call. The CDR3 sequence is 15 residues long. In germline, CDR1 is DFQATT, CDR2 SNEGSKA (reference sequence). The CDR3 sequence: CSARDRSGRAYEQFF.

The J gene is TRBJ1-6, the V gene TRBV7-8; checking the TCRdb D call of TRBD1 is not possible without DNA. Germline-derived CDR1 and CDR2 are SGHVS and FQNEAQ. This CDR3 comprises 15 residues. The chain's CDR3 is CASSSRDGNNSPLHF.

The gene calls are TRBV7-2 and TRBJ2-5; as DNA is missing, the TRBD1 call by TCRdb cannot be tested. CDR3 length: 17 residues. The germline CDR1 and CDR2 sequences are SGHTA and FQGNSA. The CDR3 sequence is CASSGNWGPPRQETQYF. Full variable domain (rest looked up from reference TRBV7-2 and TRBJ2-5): GAGVSQSPSNKVTEKGKDVELRCDPISGHTALYWYRQSLGQGLEFLIYFQGNSAPDKSGLPSDRFSAERTGGSVSTLTIQRTQQEDSAVYLCASSGNWGPPRQETQYFGPGTRLLVL.

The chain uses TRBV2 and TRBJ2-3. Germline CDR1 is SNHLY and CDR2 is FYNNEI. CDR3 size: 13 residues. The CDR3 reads CASSAEILDTQYF.

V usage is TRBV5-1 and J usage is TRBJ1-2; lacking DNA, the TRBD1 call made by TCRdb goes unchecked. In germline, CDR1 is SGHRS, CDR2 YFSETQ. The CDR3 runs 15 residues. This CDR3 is CASSYYLDRVYGYTF.

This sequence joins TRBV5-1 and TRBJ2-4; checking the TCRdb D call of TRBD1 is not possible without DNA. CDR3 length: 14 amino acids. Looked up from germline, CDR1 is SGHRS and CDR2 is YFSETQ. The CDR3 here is CASSFETGGNIQYF.